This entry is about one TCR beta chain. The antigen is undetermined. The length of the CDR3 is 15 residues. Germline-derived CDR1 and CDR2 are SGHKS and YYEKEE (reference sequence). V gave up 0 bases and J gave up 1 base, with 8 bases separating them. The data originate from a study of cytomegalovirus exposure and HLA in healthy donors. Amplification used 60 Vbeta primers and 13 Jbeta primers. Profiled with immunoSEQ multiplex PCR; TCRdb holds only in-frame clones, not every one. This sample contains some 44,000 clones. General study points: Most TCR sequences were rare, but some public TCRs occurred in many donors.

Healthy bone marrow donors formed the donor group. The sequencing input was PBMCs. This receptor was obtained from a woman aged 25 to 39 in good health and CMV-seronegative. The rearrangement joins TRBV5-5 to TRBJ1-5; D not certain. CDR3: CASSLGSGSNQPQHF. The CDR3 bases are TGTGCCAGCAGCTTGGGTTCCGGGAGCAATCAGCCCCAGCATTTT.